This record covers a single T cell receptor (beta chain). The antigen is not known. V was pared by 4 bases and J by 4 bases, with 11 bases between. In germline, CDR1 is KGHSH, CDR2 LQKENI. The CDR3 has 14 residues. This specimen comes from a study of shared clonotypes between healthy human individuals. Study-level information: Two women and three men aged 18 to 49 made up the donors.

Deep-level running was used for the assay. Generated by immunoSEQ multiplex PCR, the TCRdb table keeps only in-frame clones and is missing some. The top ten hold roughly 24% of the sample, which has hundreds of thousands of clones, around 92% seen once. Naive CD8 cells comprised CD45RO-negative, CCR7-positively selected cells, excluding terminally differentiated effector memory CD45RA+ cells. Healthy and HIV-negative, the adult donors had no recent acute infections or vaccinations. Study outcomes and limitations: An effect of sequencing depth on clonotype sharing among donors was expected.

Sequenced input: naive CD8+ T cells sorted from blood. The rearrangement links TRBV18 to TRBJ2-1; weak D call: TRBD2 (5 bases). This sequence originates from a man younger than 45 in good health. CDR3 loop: CASSHNSGYNEQFF. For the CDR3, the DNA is TGTGCCAGCTCACATAACAGCGGATACAATGAGCAGTTCTTC.